The TCR beta chain described here comes from a study of shared clonotypes between healthy human individuals. V dropped 2 bases and J dropped 1; count of bases not matched to a gene: 1. CDR3 size: 14 residues. Germline V gene sequence: CDR1 SGHRS, CDR2 YFSETQ. About this clone itself: Other DNA sequences of this sample code for an identical CDR3.

Libraries were prepared by immunoSEQ multiplex PCR; TCRdb keeps only in-frame clonotypes and omits some of them. Here the sample spans approximately 1,000,000 clones, roughly 74% being singletons. This TCR was sampled from a young man in good health. Some clones in this sample may be carry-over from other donors' samples. The source material was memory CD4+ T cells from PBMCs. Documented subset: CD45RA-negative fraction. This chain joins TRBV5-1 and TRBJ2-3, with TRBD1 identical over 7 bases. CDR3 nucleotide sequence: TGCGCCAGCAGCTTAGACAGGGGCACAGATACGCAGTATTTT. Residues: CASSLDRGTDTQYF.